The subject of this entry is one T cell receptor (beta chain). This sample is drawn from a study of human T cells and chemical hapten exposure. Each CDR3 protein gets one entry after TCRdb re-called the RACE reads with MiXCR. The sample has approximately 90,000 distinct CDR3 sequences; 11% are singletons. This CDR3 region has 19 residues. V was shortened by 2 bases and J by 3 bases, with 22 bases between the two germline ends. CDR1 and CDR2 (germline): KGHDR, SFDVKD. The sample's time point: patch test 2, 6 weeks after DPC sensitization. Documented treatment: therapeutic diphenylcyclopropenone sensitization with weekly scalp DPC.

This chain joins TRBV24-1 and TRBJ2-4; no definite D call. Sequencing used whole blood, obtained in connection with sensitization to the hapten diphenylcyclopropenone (DPC). The clonotype originates from a man aged 35 to 55 with alopecia areata. Some clones in this sample may be carry-over from other donors' samples. Written as DNA, the CDR3 is TGTGCCACCAGTGATTGTGCGACTTTCCTAATCCATATCAAAAACATTCAGTACTTC. This codes for CATSDCATFLIHIKNIQYF.